This TCR beta chain was recovered during a study of T cells in narcolepsy. The repertoire was sequenced with immunoSEQ multiplex PCR; TCRdb's copy has only in-frame clones and lacks some. The data hold tens of thousands of clones, with around 81% observed a single time. CDR3 length: 12 amino acids. V dropped 5 bases and J dropped 3 bases, with 8 bases sitting between them. Germline V gives CDR1 SGHAT, CDR2 FQDESV (reference sequence). This chain links TRBV11-1 with TRBJ2-7, with a tentative D call TRBD1 (5 bases). Source material: memory (CD45RA-) CD4+ T cells from blood. This sequence was found in a human donor in good health. CDR3: CASSKTDYEQYF. In DNA form, the CDR3 reads TGTGCCAGCAGCAAGACAGACTACGAGCAGTACTTC.